A single sample gave rise to the 28 T cell receptor beta chains below, sequenced in a study of OX40 agonist ivuxolimab in advanced cancers. Clones were read by immunoSEQ multiplex PCR, and TCRdb kept only the in-frame ones, dropping some. The table lists around 41,000 clones, around 90% of them singletons, with 12% in the top ten. This material consisted of CD4+ or CD8+ T cells sorted from blood, taken in a trial of the OX40 agonist ivuxolimab. These receptors originate from an adult with an advanced solid tumor such as melanoma, head and neck, liver or kidney cancer.

V is TRBV6-5 and J is TRBJ1-1; maybe TRBD1 (6 bases). Trimming shortened V by 7 bases and J by 10 bases, and 13 bases separated the two germline ends. Germline loops: CDR1 MNHEY, CDR2 SVGAGI. This CDR3 is 11 amino acids long. The CDR3 DNA is TGTGCCAGCAAGGATCCCAGGGGAGCTTTCTTT. This translates into CASKDPRGAFF.

V and J are TRBV19 and TRBJ2-7, with TRBD2 matching 7 bases. Per germline, CDR1 LNHDA and CDR2 SQIVND (reference sequence). This CDR3 contains 15 residues. The junction had 9 bases not matched to a gene; V was cut back by 7 bases and J by 0 bases. The CDR3 region is CASTSYGGNSYEQYF. CDR3 DNA sequence: TGTGCCAGTACCTCCTACGGGGGGAACTCCTACGAGCAGTACTTC.

V gene TRBV6-1 combines with J gene TRBJ2-1; 10 bases map to TRBD2. With V trimmed by 6 bases and J by 4 bases, 3 bases remained unmatched. Per germline, CDR1 MNHNS and CDR2 SASEGT. The CDR3 is made up of 14 amino acids. CDR3: CASRVAGGYNEQFF. DNA of the CDR3: TGTGCCAGCAGAGTAGCGGGGGGATACAATGAGCAGTTCTTC.

This chain connects TRBV4-1 to TRBJ2-7, with D unclear. The CDR3 spans 14 residues. In germline, CDR1 is MGHRA, CDR2 YSYEKL. The V gene lost 1 base and the J gene lost 0 bases, with 7 bases spanning the gap. The CDR3 bases are TGCGCCAGCAGCCAAGGAGGTAGCTCCTACGAGCAGTACTTC. Amino acid sequence: CASSQGGSSYEQYF.

CDR3 DNA sequence: TGTGCCAGCAGCCGTGGACAGGGAACTCTGAACACTGAAGCTTTCTTT. It is translated as CASSRGQGTLNTEAFF. The gene calls are TRBV5-5 and TRBJ1-1; 8 bases align to TRBD1. This CDR3 region has 16 residues. V dropped 4 bases and J dropped 0; count of bases not matched to a gene: 8. CDR1 and CDR2 (germline): SGHKS, YYEKEE (reference sequence).

This chain uses TRBV19 with TRBJ2-7; D is ambiguous. Per germline, CDR1 LNHDA and CDR2 SQIVND (reference sequence). V was clipped by 0 bases and J by 5 bases, with 2 bases between them. The CDR3 sequence is 11 residues long. The CDR3 spells CASSIENEQYF. As DNA, the CDR3 is TGTGCCAGTAGTATAGAGAACGAGCAGTACTTC.

J is TRBJ1-2 and V is TRBV7-9, with D unclear. Germline V gene data show CDR1 as SEHNR and CDR2 as FQNEAQ (reference sequence). V was trimmed by 7 bases and J by 4 bases, leaving 13 bases between them. The CDR3 runs 13 residues. CDR3 protein: CASTPLRGYGYTF. The CDR3 region has the DNA TGTGCCAGCACCCCCCTTCGGGGCTATGGCTACACCTTC.

The chain couples TRBV27 to TRBJ1-2; D is unresolved. From germline, CDR1 is MNHEY and CDR2 SMNVEV (reference sequence). V dropped 4 bases and J dropped 4 bases, with 13 bases sitting between them. The length of the CDR3 is 14 residues. The CDR3 loop is CASSSSGVGYGYTF. DNA of the CDR3: TGTGCCAGCAGTTCGTCCGGGGTAGGCTATGGCTACACCTTC.

The rearrangement uses TRBV15 and TRBJ2-5; D call uncertain. The V end lost 5 bases, the J end lost 5 bases, and 18 bases lay between the germline ends. The CDR3 extends over 15 amino acids. Germline-derived CDR1 and CDR2 are LNHNV and YYDKDF (reference sequence). In nucleotides, the CDR3 is TGTGCCACCAGCCTCCGGAGTGGTCCTAGGGAGACCCAGTACTTC. This gives the protein CATSLRSGPRETQYF.

The chain combines TRBV12-5 with TRBJ1-1; tentatively, D is TRBD1 (5 bases). There are 14 residues in the CDR3. Germline V gives CDR1 LGHNT, CDR2 FRNRAP. The germline V and J ends were trimmed by 4 bases and 0 bases, with 9 bases remaining between them. CDR3 residues: CASGWGTVNTEAFF. CDR3 in DNA: TGTGCTAGTGGTTGGGGGACGGTGAACACTGAAGCTTTCTTT.

CDR3: CASSPPRGAQPQHF. CDR3 coding DNA: TGTGCCAGCAGTCCCCCCAGGGGTGCTCAGCCCCAGCATTTT. The J gene is TRBJ1-5, the V gene TRBV28; tentatively, D is TRBD1 (6 bases). CDR1 is MDHEN, CDR2 SYDVKM, per germline. CDR3 size: 14 residues. Deletions cut 5 bases from V and 6 bases from J, with 14 bases between.

The chain recombines TRBV6-1 with TRBJ2-7; weak D call: TRBD1 (6 bases). Germline CDR1 reads MNHNS; CDR2 reads SASEGT. Trimming stripped 1 base from V and 4 bases from J, with 17 bases between. The CDR3 loop spans 16 amino acids. The CDR3 region has the DNA TGTGCCAGCAGTGAAGTGTACGGGACAAAAGGATACGAGCAGTACTTC. Translating it yields CASSEVYGTKGYEQYF.

The chain joins TRBV13 to TRBJ1-5; the D is unclear. Germline-derived CDR1 and CDR2 are PRHDT and FYEKMQ (reference sequence). The V gene lost 5 bases and the J gene lost 2 bases, with 7 bases spanning the gap. The CDR3 sequence is 13 residues long. The DNA of the CDR3 is TGTGCCAGCAGCCTGCGTGGCAATCAGCCCCAGCATTTT. Its protein product is CASSLRGNQPQHF.

The gene calls are TRBV30 and TRBJ1-2; 7 bases align to TRBD1. The CDR3 has 15 residues. Losses at the gene ends were 1 base for V and 8 bases for J; bases not matched to a gene: 13. The germline V gene has CDR1 GTSNPN and CDR2 SVGIG (reference sequence). The CDR3: CAWSDFDRDPFGYTF. CDR3 sequence (DNA): TGTGCCTGGAGTGACTTCGACAGGGATCCTTTCGGCTACACCTTC.

The J gene is TRBJ2-3, the V gene TRBV25-1; D unclear. CDR1 MGHDK and CDR2 SYGVNS come from the germline V gene. CDR3 length equals 14 residues. The V and J ends lost 2 bases and 5 bases respectively, with 11 bases between them. The CDR3 DNA is TGTGCCAGCAGTGAAAACGTAGAAAGAGATACGCAGTATTTT. This codes for CASSENVERDTQYF.

The genes are TRBV6-6 and TRBJ2-7; D is uncertain. V was clipped by 7 bases and J by 6 bases, with 13 bases between them. Germline V gene lookup returns CDR1 MNHNY and CDR2 SVGAGI (reference sequence). There are 12 residues in the CDR3. The CDR3 DNA sequence: TGTGCCAGCAATACCGGAGCGATCGAGCAGTACTTC. Its protein product is CASNTGAIEQYF.

The chain uses TRBV5-6 and TRBJ1-6, with D unresolved. This CDR3 is 14 amino acids long. Trimming shortened V by 1 base and J by 7 bases, and 9 bases separated the two germline ends. The germline V gene encodes CDR1 SGHDT and CDR2 YYEEEE. The CDR3 loop reads CASSLWAGNSPLHF. The CDR3 bases are TGTGCCAGCAGCTTGTGGGCCGGCAATTCACCCCTCCACTTT. Based on the CDR3 plus reference TRBV5-6 and TRBJ1-6, the full variable domain is DAGVTQSPTHLIKTRGQQVTLRCSPKSGHDTVSWYQQALGQGPQFIFQYYEEEERQRGNFPDRFSGHQFPNYSSELNVNALLLGDSALYLCASSLWAGNSPLHFGNGTRLTVT.

In this sample, this clone turned up once. The V gene is TRBV27, the J gene TRBJ2-2; 10 bases line up with TRBD2. This CDR3 has 17 residues. Trimming cost V 1 base and J 4 bases; bases outside gene matches: 6. CDR1 MNHEY and CDR2 SMNVEV come from the germline V gene (reference sequence). Written as DNA, the CDR3 is TGTGCCAGCAGTTTATTCAGCGGGAGGGCTGGCACCGGGGAGCTGTTTTTT. Protein sequence: CASSLFSGRAGTGELFF.

In its sample, this clone was seen once. This chain's CDR3 is CASSVLVTSGVYEQYF. The CDR3 DNA reads as TGTGCCAGCAGTGTTTTAGTGACTAGCGGGGTCTACGAGCAGTACTTC. The chain joins TRBV2 to TRBJ2-5; 11 bases agree with TRBD2. TRBJ2-7 explains the end of the DNA better; the J call may be wrong. Germline CDR1 and CDR2: SNHLY and FYNNEI. The CDR3 runs to 16 residues.

The CDR3 loop reads CASSFGDRGPKKTDTQYF. The CDR3 coding sequence is TGTGCCAGCAGCTTCGGGGACAGGGGGCCGAAGAAGACAGATACGCAGTATTTT. The chain links TRBV11-2 to TRBJ2-3; 12 nucleotides align to TRBD1. With 3 bases clipped from V and 3 bases from J, the junction kept 10 bases outside the gene matches. The CDR3 runs 18 residues. Germline CDR1 and CDR2: SGHAT and FQNNGV.

The DNA for the CDR3 is TGTGCCTGGAATCGAAAGACAGGGATGAACACTGAAGCTTTCTTT. Amino acids: CAWNRKTGMNTEAFF. The V call is TRBV30, the J call TRBJ1-1; 7 nucleotides match TRBD1. Germline V gene lookup returns CDR1 GTSNPN and CDR2 SVGIG (reference sequence). The CDR3 is 15 amino acids. J lost 0 bases, V lost 4 bases, and 8 bases had no gene match.

This sequence joins TRBV27 and TRBJ2-1; 8 bases are shared with TRBD1. Germline V lookup: CDR1 MNHEY, CDR2 SMNVEV (reference sequence). The V segment lost 6 bases and the J segment 4 bases; nucleotides outside the gene matches: 14. The CDR3 loop spans 17 amino acids. CDR3 amino acids: CASSLIPGGMGYNEQFF. CDR3 in DNA: TGTGCCAGCAGCCTTATCCCAGGGGGCATGGGTTACAATGAGCAGTTCTTC.

This chain connects TRBV11-2 to TRBJ1-2, with 7 bases aligning to TRBD1. J was trimmed by 6 bases and V by 7 bases; bases with no gene match: 8. The germline V gene has CDR1 SGHAT and CDR2 FQNNGV. The CDR3 loop spans 13 amino acids. The CDR3 nucleotides are TGTGCCAGCAACTGGGGGACAGCACATGGCTACACCTTC. Translation: CASNWGTAHGYTF.

The chain recombines TRBV28 with TRBJ2-7; 8 nucleotides agree with TRBD2. The germline V gene has CDR1 MDHEN and CDR2 SYDVKM. V shed 2 bases, J shed 4 bases, and the junction held 16 bases outside the gene matches. The CDR3 extends over 18 amino acids. The CDR3 protein is CASSLGVKREWGVYEQYF. DNA for the CDR3: TGTGCCAGCAGTTTAGGGGTCAAGCGGGAGTGGGGGGTTTACGAGCAGTACTTC.

The gene calls are TRBV19 and TRBJ1-5; 10 nucleotides agree with TRBD1. CDR1 is LNHDA and CDR2 is SQIVND in the germline V gene (reference sequence). V trimming: 5 bases; J trimming: 5 bases; junction bases outside the gene matches: 3. The CDR3 totals 14 residues. The CDR3 DNA follows: TGTGCCAGTAGTTCGACAGGGGGCTATCAGCCCCAGCATTTT. The encoded protein is CASSSTGGYQPQHF.

Regarding this clone: Other DNA sequences in this sample translate to the same CDR3. The chain links TRBV19 to TRBJ1-1; D is unclear. V was shortened by 3 bases and J by 1 base, with 6 bases between the two germline ends. Germline V gene lookup returns CDR1 LNHDA and CDR2 SQIVND (reference sequence). This CDR3 spans 13 amino acids. Here the CDR3 DNA reads TGTGCCAGTAGTATTTTAGGGAACACTGAAGCTTTCTTT. Translating it yields CASSILGNTEAFF.

The rearrangement joins TRBV28 to TRBJ1-5; 12 bases fit TRBD1. The germline gives CDR1 MDHEN, CDR2 SYDVKM. This CDR3 is built from 17 residues. The V segment lost 3 bases and the J segment 4 bases; nucleotides outside the gene matches: 7. The chain's CDR3 is CASSFGTGGAWNQPQHF. CDR3 in DNA: TGTGCCAGCAGTTTTGGGACAGGGGGCGCGTGGAATCAGCCCCAGCATTTT.

The gene calls are TRBV7-9 and TRBJ1-3; unclear D gene. The CDR3 length is 14 residues. Germline V gene sequence: CDR1 SEHNR, CDR2 FQNEAQ (reference sequence). Trimming removed 5 bases at V and 2 bases at J, with 10 bases between. CDR3 DNA sequence: TGTGCCAGCAGCCCCGTACGAGCTGGAAACACCATATATTTT. Translation: CASSPVRAGNTIYF.